The text below deals with one TCR beta chain. CDR1 and CDR2 from the germline V gene are SNHLY and FYNNEI. The CDR3 extends over 14 amino acids. Trimming took 3 bases from V and 8 from J; bases not matched to a gene: 8. These data come from a study of blood T cell repertoires in COVID-19. The method was immunoSEQ multiplex PCR; TCRdb's version includes in-frame clones alone and lacks a portion of them. This sample has about 210,000 clones, with 70% to 90% found just once. The material sequenced was peripheral blood. This sequence originates from a man aged 40-49 years with acute or convalescent COVID-19. The chain joins TRBV2 to TRBJ1-2, with 8 positions matching TRBD1. Written as DNA, the CDR3 is TGTGCCAGCAGTGACCGGACAGGGTCCGGAGGCTACACCTTC. It codes for CASSDRTGSGGYTF.